The next 2 T cell receptor beta chains were all read from a single sample in a study of CD8+ T cells in alopecia areata (dated 2018 in TCRdb). Preparation of the library involved the immunoSEQ multiplex PCR assay. RNA was extracted from all samples and reverse transcribed into cDNA, which served as template for TCR sequencing. The immuneACCESS repertoire file appears here via TCRdb, limited to in-frame rearrangements. These files lack a portion of the clones; in checked studies, under half of the deficit traces to unresolved V genes, and the cause of the others is not known. The sample table contains under 150,000 clones; only one count was recorded for less than 60% of them. About 3.3% of the sample goes to the ten largest clones. The time point label for this specimen denotes: around 26 weeks on oral tofacitinib. Interpreted using the paper, the treatment or condition label stands for: oral pan-JAK inhibitor, 5-10 mg twice daily.

Sample: CD4+ T cells sorted from blood, taken at week 24, from a patient treated with tofacitinib. All receptors derive from a human donor with alopecia areata.

The rearrangement joins TRBV2 to TRBJ2-3; D is uncertain. There are 17 residues in the CDR3. V lost 4 bases and J 7 bases, leaving 24 bases between the germline ends. The germline gives CDR1 SNHLY, CDR2 FYNNEI. For the CDR3, the DNA is TGTGCCAGCAGTGGGATATCGGGTGGTATATTTACGAATACGCAGTATTTT. It encodes CASSGISGGIFTNTQYF. Filled out from reference TRBV2 and TRBJ2-3, the complete variable domain reads EPEVTQTPSHQVTQMGQEVILRCVPISNHLYFYWYRQILGQKVEFLVSFYNNEISEKSEIFDDQFSVERPDGSNFTLKIRSTKLEDSAMYFCASSGISGGIFTNTQYFGPGTRLTVL.

As regards this clone: Additional DNA sequences in this sample encode the identical CDR3. The chain is built from TRBV15 and TRBJ2-7; D possibly matches TRBD1 or TRBD2 (5 bases each). The V gene lost 0 bases and the J gene lost 0 bases, with 9 bases spanning the gap. CDR3 length: 15 amino acids. Germline V lookup: CDR1 LNHNV, CDR2 YYDKDF (reference sequence). CDR3 sequence reads: CATSRDDGASYEQYF. The CDR3 coding sequence is TGTGCCACCAGCAGAGATGACGGGGCCTCCTACGAGCAGTACTTC.